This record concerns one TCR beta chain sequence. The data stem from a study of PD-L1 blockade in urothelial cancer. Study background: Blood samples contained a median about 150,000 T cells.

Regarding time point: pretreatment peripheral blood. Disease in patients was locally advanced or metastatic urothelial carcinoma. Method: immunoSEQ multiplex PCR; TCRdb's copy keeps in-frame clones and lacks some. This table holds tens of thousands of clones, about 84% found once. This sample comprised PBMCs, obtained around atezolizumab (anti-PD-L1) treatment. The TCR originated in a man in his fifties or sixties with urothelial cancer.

The CDR3 is CASSIFRGGNQPQHF. In DNA form, the CDR3 reads TGTGCCAGTAGTATATTTAGGGGTGGCAATCAGCCCCAGCATTTT. V and J are TRBV19 and TRBJ1-5, with D tentatively TRBD1 (5 bases). CDR1 and CDR2 (germline): LNHDA, SQIVND (reference sequence). V was trimmed by 2 bases and J by 2 bases, leaving 10 bases between them. The CDR3 consists of 15 residues.